The rows below give T cell receptor beta chains drawn from one sample of a study of Ad26.COV2.S vaccination and SARS-CoV-2 variants. Sequenced by immunoSEQ multiplex PCR; TCRdb stores in-frame clones only, minus some. In the table there are under 250,000 clones, roughly 87% of which are singletons. The input for sequencing was peripheral blood, taken in a trial of Ad26.COV2.S vaccine versus placebo. These receptor sequences come from a person aged 18 to 65 who received the Ad26.COV2.S COVID-19 vaccine or a placebo. The CDR3 runs from the conserved cysteine through the conserved F or W. D genes are given only for firm matches. The size of a clone is reported for some rows only, either as once, few or many, or as a class for expanded clones.

j_call v_call clone_size d_call cdr3_aa cdr3_nt
TRBJ2-2 TRBV15 - TRBD1 CATSRRDRGNTGELFF TGTGCCACCAGCAGGCGGGACAGGGGGAACACCGGGGAGCTGTTTTTT
TRBJ1-2 TRBV20-1 - - CSAVEGHGYTF TGCAGTGCCGTGGAGGGGCATGGCTACACCTTC
TRBJ1-4 TRBV6-5 - - CASNVDATNEKLFF TGTGCCAGCAATGTCGATGCAACTAATGAAAAACTGTTTTTT
TRBJ2-1 TRBV2 - TRBD1 CASSVDRGNEQFF TGTGCCAGCAGTGTGGACAGGGGGAATGAGCAGTTCTTC
TRBJ2-3 TRBV19 - - CASSKRGSSTDTQYF TGTGCCAGTTCCAAGAGGGGATCTAGCACAGATACGCAGTATTTT
TRBJ2-2 TRBV5-1 - - CASSLAVVSFTGELFF TGCGCCAGCAGCTTGGCCGTAGTTAGTTTCACCGGGGAGCTGTTTTTT
TRBJ1-6 TRBV15 - - CATSRDTLNSPLHF TGTGCCACCAGCAGAGATACCCTCAATTCACCCCTCCACTTT
TRBJ1-3 TRBV5-1 - - CASSLGSLSGNTIYF TGCGCCAGCAGCTTAGGAAGTCTCTCTGGAAACACCATATATTTT
TRBJ2-5 TRBV7-2 - TRBD2 CASSRLAGAETQYF TGTGCCAGCAGCAGACTAGCGGGAGCGGAGACCCAGTACTTC
TRBJ2-1 TRBV7-9 many - CASSLAGVYEQFF TGTGCCAGCAGCTTAGCGGGAGTCTATGAGCAGTTCTTC
TRBJ2-3 TRBV5-1 - - CASSLASGPSTDTQYF TGCGCCAGCAGCTTGGCCTCGGGACCAAGCACAGATACGCAGTATTTT
TRBJ1-1 TRBV29-1 few TRBD1 CSSTGTGDRVAFF TGCAGCTCGACCGGGACAGGGGATCGAGTAGCTTTCTTT
TRBJ2-1 TRBV29-1 - - CSGLESGLNEQFF TGCAGCGGACTAGAGTCGGGACTGAATGAGCAGTTCTTC
TRBJ1-2 TRBV29-1 - TRBD1 CSVDEDRGMGYTF TGCAGCGTTGATGAGGACAGGGGGATGGGCTACACCTTC
TRBJ2-1 TRBV29-1 once - CSAFGKPLYNEQFF TGCTCAGCGTTTGGCAAGCCCTTATACAATGAGCAGTTCTTC
TRBJ2-5 TRBV25-1 - - CASSEWGRGETQYF TGTGCCAGCAGTGAATGGGGTAGAGGGGAGACCCAGTACTTC
TRBJ2-1 TRBV4-1 - TRBD1 CASSQVYQGAREQFF TGCGCCAGCAGCCAAGTTTATCAGGGGGCTCGGGAGCAGTTCTTC
TRBJ2-7 TRBV4-1 - - CASSQVGGQDEQYF TGCGCCAGCAGCCAAGTTGGGGGGCAGGACGAGCAGTACTTC
TRBJ1-6 TRBV11-2 - - CASSPTGTIYSPLHF TGTGCCAGCAGCCCAACCGGGACAATTTATTCACCCCTCCACTTT
TRBJ1-6 TRBV28 few - CASNAGFSYNSPLHF TGTGCCAGCAACGCCGGCTTCTCCTATAATTCACCCCTCCACTTT
TRBJ1-2 TRBV4-3 once - CASSQGFGRGWYGYTF TGCGCCAGCAGCCAAGGGTTCGGCAGGGGATGGTATGGCTACACCTTC
TRBJ2-5 TRBV11-2 - TRBD1 CASSYRGQETQYF TGTGCCAGCAGCTACAGGGGGCAAGAGACCCAGTACTTC
TRBJ1-5 TRBV9 - - CASSVDGANQPQHF TGTGCCAGCAGCGTAGATGGGGCAAATCAGCCCCAGCATTTT
TRBJ1-4 TRBV28 - - CASSFGLGGLGEKLFF TGTGCCAGCAGTTTCGGTTTAGGGGGGTTAGGTGAAAAACTGTTTTTT
TRBJ2-5 TRBV6-2/TRBV6-3 - - CASSVGDGVQETQYF TGTGCCAGCAGCGTCGGGGACGGAGTACAAGAGACCCAGTACTTC
TRBJ2-3 TRBV7-3 few - CASSFGTLDTQYF TGTGCCAGCAGTTTTGGGACTCTAGATACGCAGTATTTT
TRBJ2-3 TRBV3-1/TRBV3-2 - - CASSQTSSTQYF TGTGCCAGCAGCCAAACTAGTAGTACGCAGTATTTT
TRBJ1-1 TRBV4-3 - TRBD1 CASSQKGDRGGVTEAFF TGCGCCAGCAGCCAAAAGGGGGACAGGGGAGGGGTCACTGAAGCTTTCTTT
TRBJ1-5 TRBV12-3/TRBV12-4 - - CASSLGFNQPQHF TGTGCCAGCAGTTTAGGGTTTAATCAGCCCCAGCATTTT
TRBJ2-7 TRBV5-8 - TRBD1 CASSLAKDRDELYEQYF TGTGCCAGCAGCTTGGCCAAGGACAGGGATGAACTCTACGAGCAGTACTTC
TRBJ2-6 TRBV4-1 few TRBD2 CASSQERGRGAGANVLTF TGCGCCAGCAGCCAAGAACGGGGGAGGGGAGCTGGGGCCAACGTCCTGACTTTC